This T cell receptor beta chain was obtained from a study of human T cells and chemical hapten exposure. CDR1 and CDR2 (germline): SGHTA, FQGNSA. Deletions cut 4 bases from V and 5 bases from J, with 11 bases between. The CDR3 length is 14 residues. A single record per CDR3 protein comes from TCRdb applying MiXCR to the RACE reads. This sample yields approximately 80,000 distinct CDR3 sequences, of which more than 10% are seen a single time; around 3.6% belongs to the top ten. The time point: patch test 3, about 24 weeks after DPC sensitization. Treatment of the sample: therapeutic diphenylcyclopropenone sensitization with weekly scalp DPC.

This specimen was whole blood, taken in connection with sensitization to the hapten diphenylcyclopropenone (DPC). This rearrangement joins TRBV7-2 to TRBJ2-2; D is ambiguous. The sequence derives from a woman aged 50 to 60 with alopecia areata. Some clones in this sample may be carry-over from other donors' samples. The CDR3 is CASSSTGFTGELFF. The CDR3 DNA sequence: TGTGCCAGCAGCTCTACGGGTTTTACCGGGGAGCTGTTTTTT.